This TCR beta chain was retrieved from a study of vaccination and CD4 T cells after COVID-19. With the Oncomine TCR Beta short-read assay, DNA from cultured CD4+ T cells was sequenced. TCRdb re-called the PCR reads with MiXCR, one entry per CDR3 protein. In the table there are more than 15,000 distinct CDR3 sequences, about 54% of which are singletons. As for this clonotype: Its matching antigen is unknown.

Treatment described: approximately 9-day PBMC culture with coronavirus spike peptide pools or control peptides (ViraFEST assay). After about ten days of culture, CD4+ T cells were negatively selected. The sequencing input was CD4+ T cells from blood, cultured in vitro. This clonotype was sampled from a human donor who had recovered from COVID-19.

The CDR3 DNA is TGTGCCAGCAGCCCTCCCGGGACAGGGCGATATGAGCAGTACTTC. Amino acids: CASSPPGTGRYEQYF. The chain is built from TRBV28 and TRBJ2-7, with 9 positions matching TRBD1. V shed 6 bases, J shed 7 bases, and the junction held 13 bases outside the gene matches. This CDR3 is 15 amino acids long. Germline V gives CDR1 MDHEN, CDR2 SYDVKM.